The TCR beta chain described here comes from a study of identical twins. Regarding the study as a whole: Abundant cord blood beta clonotypes carried fewer insertions; memory repertoires showed none. Findings came from cross-sectional statistics, without long-term follow-up of donors. Excess twin sharing in beta out-of-frame sequences was weaker.

J gave up 5 bases and V 6 bases, and 10 bases lay outside the gene matches. The germline V gene has CDR1 DFQATT and CDR2 SNEGSKA (reference sequence). The CDR3 runs to 14 residues. After template switching added a universal primer site, the resulting cDNA carried unique molecular identifiers. One entry per CDR3 protein results from TCRdb running MiXCR on the 5' RACE reads. Of hundreds of thousands of distinct CDR3 sequences in the sample, around 5.7% were seen once. This clonotype showed up many times. The antigen remains unidentified. The chain has TRBV20-1 and TRBJ2-1; 7 nucleotides match TRBD2. The clonotype originates from a man aged 18 to 29 in good health. The sequencing sample was made of naive T cells sorted from blood. CDR3 sequence (DNA): TGCAGTGCCTCAGGGCCTAGCGGACACAATGAGCAGTTCTTC. It specifies CSASGPSGHNEQFF.